These 17 T cell receptor beta chains were all obtained from the same sample, sequenced in a study of blood T cells in healthy people across ages. Primers used in a second PCR of about 6 to 11 cycles were a sample-barcoded 5' primer and a J-beta primer mix. TCRdb itself ran the 5' RACE reads through MiXCR, one entry per CDR3 protein. This sample has some 1.8 million distinct CDR3 sequences, with roughly 43% found just once. Sequencing input: blood. The receptors stem from a human donor in good health.

V is TRBV20-1 and J is TRBJ2-2; 7 nucleotides agree with TRBD2. Germline trimming cut 6 bases from V and 2 bases from J; bases unmatched to any gene: 15. The CDR3 runs 17 residues. Germline CDR1 and CDR2: DFQATT and SNEGSKA (reference sequence). Here the CDR3 DNA reads TGCAGTGCCCCTGGGCCAGCGGGGACGGTAAACACCGGGGAGCTGTTTTTT. Its protein is CSAPGPAGTVNTGELFF.

This clonotype was recorded a few times. The chain joins TRBV7-6 to TRBJ1-2; 9 bases match TRBD1. This CDR3 is 15 amino acids long. Germline V gene lookup returns CDR1 SGHVS and CDR2 FNYEAQ. The ends lost 3 bases at V and 4 bases at J; junction bases unmatched: 6. CDR3 DNA sequence: TGTGCCAGCAGCTTGGGGGGACAGGGCCCCTATGGCTACACCTTC. Amino acids: CASSLGGQGPYGYTF.

The chain links TRBV6-6 to TRBJ2-3; 8 nucleotides match TRBD1. Germline-derived CDR1 and CDR2 are MNHNY and SVGAGI (reference sequence). The V gene end was trimmed by 2 bases and the J gene end by 6 bases; junction bases not matched to a gene: 10. CDR3 length equals 16 residues. The CDR3 is CASSYPDRGPDDTQYF. CDR3 bases: TGTGCCAGCAGTTACCCTGACAGGGGTCCGGACGATACGCAGTATTTT.

The chain uses TRBV28 and TRBJ1-5; TRBD1 agrees at 8 bases. Per the germline V gene, CDR1 is MDHEN and CDR2 is SYDVKM. The CDR3 contains 15 residues. With 8 bases clipped from V and 7 bases from J, the junction kept 13 bases outside the gene matches. This chain's CDR3 is CASLKDRGGGQPQHF. CDR3 nucleotides: TGTGCCAGCCTGAAAGACAGGGGCGGGGGGCAGCCCCAGCATTTT.

V is TRBV7-2 and J is TRBJ2-5, with D perhaps TRBD2 (6 bases). Trimming stripped 6 bases from V and 5 bases from J, with 16 bases between. This CDR3 spans 14 amino acids. In germline, CDR1 is SGHTA, CDR2 FQGNSA. Here the CDR3 reads CASSISGVTETQYF. CDR3 nucleotides: TGTGCCAGCAGTATTAGCGGAGTCACGGAGACCCAGTACTTC.

The V and J genes are TRBV28 and TRBJ2-7; D unclear. Germline V gene lookup returns CDR1 MDHEN and CDR2 SYDVKM. The CDR3 extends over 13 amino acids. V lost 5 bases to trimming and J lost 5 bases, with 13 bases between them. The CDR3 DNA is TGTGCCAGCAGTCGCTCGTTTGGGGACGAGCAGTACTTC. Translating gives CASSRSFGDEQYF.

This clonotype appeared a few times. The chain combines TRBV5-4 with TRBJ1-2, with D hard to call. The CDR3 consists of 15 residues. The germline V gene encodes CDR1 SGHNT and CDR2 YYREEE (reference sequence). V lost 1 base and J lost 0, with 10 bases in between. CDR3 residues: CASSLFGESNYGYTF. CDR3 nucleotides: TGTGCCAGCAGCTTGTTTGGGGAATCTAACTATGGCTACACCTTC.

The chain recombines TRBV5-5 with TRBJ1-1; D remains ambiguous. The length of the CDR3 is 14 residues. The germline V gene encodes CDR1 SGHKS and CDR2 YYEKEE (reference sequence). Trimming left V 0 bases short and J 5 bases short, with 11 bases between. The CDR3 spells CASSLDWEWTEAFF. Here the CDR3 DNA reads TGTGCCAGCAGCTTGGACTGGGAATGGACTGAAGCTTTCTTT.

V is TRBV5-1 and J is TRBJ2-1; D is undetermined. Looked up from germline, CDR1 is SGHRS and CDR2 is YFSETQ. The CDR3 runs to 17 residues. V lost 0 bases and J lost 0, with 13 bases in between. This CDR3 reads CASSLAEAASSYNEQFF. CDR3 in DNA: TGCGCCAGCAGCTTGGCCGAGGCAGCAAGCTCCTACAATGAGCAGTTCTTC.

This clonotype was seen a handful of times. The chain uses TRBV6-5 and TRBJ2-4; D is perhaps TRBD1 (6 bases). V dropped 0 bases and J dropped 3 bases, with 12 bases sitting between them. The CDR3 has 16 amino acids. CDR1 and CDR2 (germline): MNHEY, SVGAGI. The CDR3 sequence is CASSYSTGGGKNIQYF. CDR3 nucleotide sequence: TGTGCCAGCAGTTACTCGACAGGTGGGGGCAAAAACATTCAGTACTTC.

The chain has TRBV28 and TRBJ2-5; 12 bases line up with TRBD2. V trimming: 2 bases; J trimming: 1 base; junction bases outside the gene matches: 2. The CDR3 length is 16 residues. From germline, CDR1 is MDHEN and CDR2 SYDVKM. The CDR3 sequence is CASSLRTSGVQETQYF. CDR3 bases: TGTGCCAGCAGTTTAAGGACTAGCGGGGTCCAAGAGACCCAGTACTTC.

A word on this clonotype: Because the CDR3's place on the DNA is in doubt, the DNA is left out and the CDR3 is given as listed by TCRdb. The chain recombines TRBV12-3 or TRBV12-4 with TRBJ2-5. The CDR3 is 11 residues long, ends included. The CDR3 sequence: CASSTSEEQYF.

This clonotype was found a few times. The DNA for the CDR3 is TGTGCCAGCAGCTTAGTGGCTAGCGGGGCCAAATACAATGAGCAGTTCTTC. It yields the protein CASSLVASGAKYNEQFF. V is TRBV7-2 and J is TRBJ2-1; 9 bases map to TRBD2. CDR3 length equals 17 residues. Germline CDR1 reads SGHTA; CDR2 reads FQGNSA. Trimming at V came to 1 base and at J to 4 bases, leaving 8 bases not matched to a gene. Complete variable domain (other parts from reference TRBV7-2 and TRBJ2-1): GAGVSQSPSNKVTEKGKDVELRCDPISGHTALYWYRQSLGQGLEFLIYFQGNSAPDKSGLPSDRFSAERTGGSVSTLTIQRTQQEDSAVYLCASSLVASGAKYNEQFFGPGTRLTVL.

The chain employs TRBV20-1 and TRBJ2-3; 7 nucleotides align to TRBD2. Germline-derived CDR1 and CDR2 are DFQATT and SNEGSKA (reference sequence). The CDR3 extends over 14 amino acids. The V gene end was trimmed by 2 bases and the J gene end by 3 bases; junction bases not matched to a gene: 5. The CDR3 nucleotides read TGCAGTGCTAGATGGGCGGGGGTAACAGATACGCAGTATTTT. Translated: CSARWAGVTDTQYF.

The CDR3 protein is CASSQGLPENTEAFF. The CDR3 bases are TGTGCCAGCAGTCAGGGATTACCGGAGAACACTGAAGCTTTCTTT. This chain links TRBV6-5 with TRBJ1-1; tentatively, D is TRBD1 (5 bases). Per the germline V gene, CDR1 is MNHEY and CDR2 is SVGAGI. CDR3 length: 15 residues. V shed 5 bases and J shed 1 base, with 14 bases lying between them.

The rearrangement links TRBV28 to TRBJ2-1, with D possibly being TRBD1 (8 bases). Germline V gene lookup returns CDR1 MDHEN and CDR2 SYDVKM. Trimming pared 5 bases from V and 8 bases from J, leaving 25 bases between. This CDR3 has 17 amino acids. CDR3 in amino acids: CASSMTGARGLDHEQFF. The DNA for the CDR3 is TGTGCCAGCAGTATGACAGGGGCGCGGGGGTTGGACCATGAGCAGTTCTTC.

This chain links TRBV2 with TRBJ2-3; maybe TRBD1 (6 bases). The CDR3 covers 13 residues. Germline V gene data show CDR1 as SNHLY and CDR2 as FYNNEI. Trimming cost V 10 bases and J 2 bases, with 13 bases left between them. For the CDR3, the DNA is TGTGCCACCACTGACAGGATCACAGATACGCAGTATTTT. Translated, it gives CATTDRITDTQYF. Together with reference TRBV2 and TRBJ2-3, the CDR3 gives the full variable domain: EPEVTQTPSHQVTQMGQEVILRCVPISNHLYFYWYRQILGQKVEFLVSFYNNEISEKSEIFDDQFSVERPDGSNFTLKIRSTKLEDSAMYFCATTDRITDTQYFGPGTRLTVL.